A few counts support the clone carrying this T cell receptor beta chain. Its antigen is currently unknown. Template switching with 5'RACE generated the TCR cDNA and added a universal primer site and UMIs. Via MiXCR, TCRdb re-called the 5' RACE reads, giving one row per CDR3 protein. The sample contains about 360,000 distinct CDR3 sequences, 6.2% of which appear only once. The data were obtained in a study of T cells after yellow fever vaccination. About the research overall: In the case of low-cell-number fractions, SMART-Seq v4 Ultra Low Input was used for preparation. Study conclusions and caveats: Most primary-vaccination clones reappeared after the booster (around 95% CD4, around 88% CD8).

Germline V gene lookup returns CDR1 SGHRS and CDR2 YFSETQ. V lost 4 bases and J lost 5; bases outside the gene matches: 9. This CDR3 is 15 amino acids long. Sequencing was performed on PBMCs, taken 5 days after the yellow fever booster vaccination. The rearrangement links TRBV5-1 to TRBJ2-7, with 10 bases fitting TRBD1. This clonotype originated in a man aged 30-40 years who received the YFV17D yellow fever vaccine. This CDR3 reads CASSPRDRGIHEQYF. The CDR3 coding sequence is TGCGCCAGCAGCCCCCGGGACAGGGGAATACACGAGCAGTACTTC.